This TCR beta chain is drawn from a study of shared clonotypes between healthy human individuals. Study-level results: Rarefaction showed sorted-subset sequencing was incomplete despite large depth.

Details on this clone: Its antigen remains unidentified.

Assay: immunoSEQ multiplex PCR; the TCRdb copy retains only in-frame clones and omits some. The sample lists 2 million to 2.5 million clones; about 92% were seen once. Trimming pared 1 base from V and 6 bases from J, leaving 1 base between. The CDR3 is 10 residues long. Germline CDR1 SNHLY, CDR2 FYNNEI. Terminally differentiated effector memory CD45RA+ cells were left out of the naive CD8 fraction, which was CD45RO-negative and positively selected for CCR7. Sequencing used naive CD8+ T cells from PBMCs. This TCR derives from a man aged 18 to 29 in good health. Some clones in this sample may be carry-over from other donors' samples. V and J are TRBV2 and TRBJ2-7; no reliable D call. The CDR3 region is CASSEVEQYF. CDR3 nucleotides: TGTGCCAGCAGTGAAGTCGAGCAGTACTTC.